Sequencing of this T cell receptor beta chain was carried out in a study of OX40 agonist ivuxolimab in advanced cancers. The germline gives CDR1 SQVTM, CDR2 ANQGSEA. Trimming pared 4 bases from V and 1 base from J, leaving 9 bases between. This CDR3 contains 13 residues. Sequencing was performed with immunoSEQ multiplex PCR; in TCRdb, only in-frame clones are kept and a portion is missing. The sample holds tens of thousands of clones, around 83% seen once. The material sequenced was CD4+ or CD8+ T cells sorted from blood, taken in a trial of the OX40 agonist ivuxolimab. The sequence was collected from an adult with an advanced solid tumor such as melanoma, head and neck, liver or kidney cancer. The chain links TRBV29-1 to TRBJ2-3; TRBD2 is a possible D gene (5 bases). The CDR3 sequence: CSVVVSGTDTQYF. The CDR3 coding sequence is TGCAGCGTTGTGGTTAGCGGCACAGATACGCAGTATTTT.